A selection of T cell receptor beta chains follows, all from one sample in a study of pediatric ulcerative colitis. Clones were read by immunoSEQ multiplex PCR, and TCRdb kept only the in-frame ones, dropping some. In the table there are fewer than 20,000 clones, 80% of which are singletons. Sequencing input: gut tissue. These receptors were taken from a boy aged 5-17 years who was a control in a study of pediatric ulcerative colitis. The CDR3 runs from the conserved cysteine through the conserved F or W. The D gene is left open where the match is weak. Rows may omit the clone size; those that give it use once, few, many or a size class.

d_call,v_call,j_call,clone_size,cdr3_aa,cdr3_nt
-,TRBV28,TRBJ2-7,-,CASSLVGFSAEQYF,TGTGCCAGCAGTTTAGTAGGCTTTTCTGCGGAGCAGTACTTC
TRBD1,TRBV6-5,TRBJ2-7,-,CASSYSTGLGEQYF,TGTGCCAGCAGTTACTCGACAGGGTTGGGGGAGCAGTACTTC
-,TRBV28,TRBJ1-5,-,CASSPGPWSNQPQHF,TGTGCCAGCAGTCCGGGGCCCTGGAGCAATCAGCCCCAGCATTTT
-,TRBV27,TRBJ1-1,-,CASSLFRNTEAFF,TGTGCCAGCAGCTTGTTTAGGAACACTGAAGCTTTCTTT
-,TRBV10-3,TRBJ2-5,-,CAISESTADQETQYF,TGTGCCATCAGTGAGTCCACGGCAGATCAAGAGACCCAGTACTTC
TRBD1,TRBV6-4,TRBJ2-3,-,CASSQTTGGVDTQYF,TGTGCCAGCAGTCAAACGACAGGGGGGGTAGATACGCAGTATTTT
TRBD1,TRBV10-3,TRBJ1-2,few,CAISPPDRVANYGYTF,TGTGCCATCAGTCCTCCCGACAGGGTAGCTAACTATGGCTACACCTTC
-,TRBV28,TRBJ1-2,-,CASIQAGALLGYTF,TGTGCCAGCATCCAGGCAGGGGCGTTGCTTGGCTACACCTTC
TRBD2,TRBV15,TRBJ2-1,-,CATSAGSGGPSYNEQFF,TGTGCCACCAGCGCTGGAAGCGGGGGTCCCTCCTACAATGAGCAGTTCTTC
-,TRBV6-1,TRBJ1-5,-,CASRWGDQPQHF,TGTGCCAGCCGCTGGGGTGATCAGCCCCAGCATTTT
TRBD1,TRBV5-6,TRBJ2-3,once,CASSPPGQGTDTQYF,TGTGCCAGCAGCCCACCGGGACAGGGCACAGATACGCAGTATTTT
-,TRBV9,TRBJ2-5,-,CASSVGGAESGTQYF,TGTGCCAGCAGCGTAGGAGGGGCGGAATCAGGGACCCAGTACTTC
TRBD1,TRBV19,TRBJ1-4,-,CASSTQGVPKLNEKLFF,TGTGCCAGTAGTACACAGGGGGTGCCGAAACTAAATGAAAAACTGTTTTTT
TRBD2,TRBV4-1,TRBJ2-5,-,CASSHRGLAGVVETQYF,TGCGCCAGCAGCCATCGCGGACTAGCGGGAGTTGTCGAGACCCAGTACTTC
-,TRBV7-8,TRBJ1-3,-,CASSPQGSGNTIYF,TGTGCCAGCAGCCCTCAAGGATCTGGAAACACCATATATTTT
-,TRBV15,TRBJ2-7,-,CATSRDYGYEQYF,TGTGCCACCAGCAGAGATTACGGGTACGAGCAGTACTTC
TRBD2,TRBV10-2,TRBJ2-3,once,CASSASGETDTQYF,TGCGCCAGCAGCGCTAGCGGGGAAACAGATACGCAGTATTTT
-,TRBV6-1,TRBJ1-2,-,CASSMAGVGNYGYTF,TGTGCCAGCAGTATGGCAGGGGTTGGGAACTATGGCTACACCTTC
-,TRBV14,TRBJ1-2,-,CASSLEPDGEGYTF,TGTGCCAGCAGCCTCGAACCCGATGGGGAAGGCTACACCTTC
TRBD2,TRBV7-3,TRBJ2-7,-,CASSLTPQGLAGGSSSSYEQYF,TGTGCCAGCAGCTTAACTCCTCAGGGACTAGCGGGAGGGTCCTCCAGCTCCTACGAGCAGTACTTC
-,TRBV6-4,TRBJ2-7,-,CASSEWLGTLSYEQYF,TGTGCCAGCAGTGAGTGGCTCGGGACGCTGTCCTACGAGCAGTACTTC
-,TRBV27,TRBJ1-3,-,CASSSGNTIYF,TGTGCCAGCAGTTCTGGAAACACCATATATTTT